This is a list of T cell receptor beta chains from one sample in a study of Tregs in tolerant kidney transplant recipients. Produced via immunoSEQ multiplex PCR; TCRdb's table is partial and in-frame only. The repertoire consists of roughly 250,000 clones, with about 80% occurring once and the leading ten covering approximately 0.69%. Sequenced: CD4+ T cells from blood. All receptors come from a human donor in good health. CDR3s include the opening cysteine and the closing phenylalanine or tryptophan. A D gene is named only where the DNA matches it firmly. Part of the rows lack a size; the others show once, few, many or a class for expanded clones.

d_call clone_size j_call v_call cdr3_aa cdr3_nt
NA NA TRBJ2-3 TRBV11-3 CASSLQGHTDTQYF TGTGCCAGCAGCTTACAGGGGCACACAGATACGCAGTATTTT
NA NA TRBJ1-2 TRBV18 CASSRDFGQYGYTF TGTGCCAGCTCACGCGACTTCGGCCAATATGGCTACACCTTC
TRBD1 NA TRBJ1-2 TRBV7-8 CASSHLGGQGRYGYTF TGTGCCAGCAGTCACTTGGGGGGACAGGGGCGATATGGCTACACCTTC
NA NA TRBJ1-5 TRBV19 CASMDPRGPTRQPQHF TGTGCCAGCATGGACCCGCGAGGGCCGACCAGACAGCCCCAGCATTTT
NA NA TRBJ1-2 TRBV6-1 CASSLTANYGYTF TGTGCCAGCAGCCTGACAGCCAACTATGGCTACACCTTC
NA NA TRBJ2-2 TRBV11-3 CASSLRSGGISRELFF TGTGCCAGCAGCTTAAGGTCCGGCGGCATATCTAGGGAGCTGTTTTTT
NA NA TRBJ1-4 TRBV19 CASTLGRTEEKLFF TGTGCCAGTACCCTAGGCCGAACGGAGGAAAAACTGTTTTTT
NA NA TRBJ1-3 TRBV6-1 CASRGSSGNTIYF TGTGCCAGCAGGGGGTCCTCTGGAAACACCATATATTTT
NA NA TRBJ2-5 TRBV6-5 CASSKTVQETQYF TGTGCCAGCAGTAAGACAGTCCAAGAGACCCAGTACTTC
NA once TRBJ2-7 TRBV27 CASRSIAAAYEQYF TGTGCCAGCAGATCTATAGCGGCAGCCTACGAGCAGTACTTC
NA NA TRBJ2-5 TRBV11-3 CASSLGTNKETQYF TGTGCCAGCAGCTTAGGGACTAACAAAGAGACCCAGTACTTC
NA NA TRBJ1-1 TRBV5-1 CASSFTIPTGNTEAFF TGCGCCAGCAGCTTTACCATCCCGACAGGTAACACTGAAGCTTTCTTT
NA NA TRBJ2-7 TRBV5-1 CASSSFAGIRNEQYF TGCGCCAGCAGCTCTTTCGCCGGGATCAGGAACGAGCAGTACTTC
NA NA TRBJ1-2 TRBV5-4 CLVKDSQNYGYTF TGCCTAGTAAAGGACAGTCAGAACTATGGCTACACCTTC